This section outlines one T cell receptor beta chain sequence together with its context. There is no known antigen for this receptor. Within one base of it there is no much larger clone, and no base qualities were kept. The immunoSEQ Assay, a bias-controlled multiplex PCR, was used to amplify TCRbeta CDR3 regions from genomic DNA. The published analysis was carried out like this. The number of nucleated cells in each sample was estimated from the amplification of reference gene primers within the assay. Sequence reads were collapsed and filtered to measure the absolute abundance of every unique TCRbeta CDR3 rearrangement. For each sample, productive Simpson clonality was calculated as the square root of Simpson's diversity index over productive rearrangements. In its TCRdb copy, this immuneACCESS table keeps in-frame sequences only and misses some clones. Where compared with another copy, unresolved V genes explain less than half of these, and the others have no known cause. Clone size and V and J calls were adopted from that table, with D and trimming inferred from the DNA. For this sample there are about 230,000 clones; 80% to 90% appear just once. The ten top clones hold about 4% of the sample.

The data derive from a study of blood T cell repertoires in COVID-19 (TCRdb year 2020). Study-wide context: The collaborator samples originated in the United States, Italy and Spain and spanned the acute and convalescent phases of COVID-19. The prospective study material was composed of cDNA or gDNA derived from T cells, B-cell-depleted T cells, or PBMCs. Subjects who had been exposed to COVID-19, were actively infected with it, or had recovered from it provided the deeply sampled blood TCRbeta repertoires that made up the dataset. The repertoires were released in a freely available public database intended as a resource for research on the immune response to SARS-CoV-2. The samples were drawn from the first 160 participants of the ongoing ImmuneRACE study and from 1,254 subjects provided by 6 global collaborators. Sample metadata almost always included a de-identified subject ID, COVID-19 status, age in years and sex. HLA class I and class II types, where available, came from metadata supplied by the sample provider rather than from assay-based typing.

V is pared back by 3 bases and J by 5 bases, with 14 bases lying between the germline termini. CDR1 SNHLY and CDR2 FYNNEI are derived from the germline V gene. The CDR3 holds 14 amino acids from the cysteine to the phenylalanine. The sequence is cut down to CDR3 DNA, 42 bases in frame from base 1. Enrolling through a virtual design, the prospective study's participants ranged in age from roughly 18 to 89 years and lived across 24 United States geographic areas. To assign participants to cohorts, the prospective study relied on clinical history that participants themselves reported in a screening survey and a study questionnaire. A participant counted as exposed if, within 2 weeks of entering the study, that participant had been in contact with someone who had a PCR-confirmed or clinician-diagnosed COVID-19 case. In the prospective study, mobile phlebotomists collected whole blood, serum and a nasopharyngeal or oropharyngeal swab from each participant. Over an approximately 2-month period, participants in the prospective study had the option of providing additional blood draws and questionnaires. Before DNA extraction, blood samples from the prospective study were shipped at room temperature or frozen.

Study-level results and caveats: The amount of clinical and demographic metadata varied by source and participant and was provided uncurated.

This receptor was identified in a woman aged 25 to 39 who had been exposed to COVID-19. Here the chain combines TRBV2 and TRBJ2-7; the D region possibly corresponds to TRBD2 (5 bases align). The material sequenced was PBMCs or T cells enriched from blood (not recorded which). In nucleotides, the sequence is TGTGCCAGCAGTGACTTTAGAAGCGGCCACGAGCAGTACTTC. It translates as CASSDFRSGHEQYF.